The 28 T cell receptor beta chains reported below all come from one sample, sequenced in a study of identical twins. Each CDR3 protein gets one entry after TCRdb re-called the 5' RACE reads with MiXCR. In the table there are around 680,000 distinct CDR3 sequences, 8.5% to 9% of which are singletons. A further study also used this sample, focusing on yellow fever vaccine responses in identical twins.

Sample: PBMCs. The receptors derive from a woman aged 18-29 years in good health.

In DNA form, the CDR3 reads TGTGCCAGCACCTCAGGGGGCTACAATGAGCAGTTCTTC. Protein sequence: CASTSGGYNEQFF. The chain recombines TRBV27 with TRBJ2-1; TRBD1 aligns across 7 bases. The ends lost 7 bases at V and 3 bases at J; junction bases unmatched: 3. The germline V gene encodes CDR1 MNHEY and CDR2 SMNVEV (reference sequence). The CDR3 consists of 13 residues.

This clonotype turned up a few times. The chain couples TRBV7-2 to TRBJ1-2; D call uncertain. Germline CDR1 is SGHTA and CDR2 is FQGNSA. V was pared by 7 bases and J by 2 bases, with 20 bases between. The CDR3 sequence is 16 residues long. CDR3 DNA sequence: TGTGCCAGCACCGGGGAACCCGGCGGTTCAAACTATGGCTACACCTTC. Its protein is CASTGEPGGSNYGYTF.

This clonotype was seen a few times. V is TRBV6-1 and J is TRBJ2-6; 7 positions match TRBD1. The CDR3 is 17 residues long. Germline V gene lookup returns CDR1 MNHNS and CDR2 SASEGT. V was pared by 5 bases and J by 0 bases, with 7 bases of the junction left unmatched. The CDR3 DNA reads TGTGCCAGCAGTACAGGACAGGAACTCTCTGGGGCCAACGTCCTGACTTTC. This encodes CASSTGQELSGANVLTF.

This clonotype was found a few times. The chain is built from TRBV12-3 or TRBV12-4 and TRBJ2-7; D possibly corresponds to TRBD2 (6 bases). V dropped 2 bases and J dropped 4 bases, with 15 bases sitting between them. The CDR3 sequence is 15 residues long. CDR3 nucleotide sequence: TGTGCCAGCAGTTTATCACTAGCTATAGGGTACGAGCAGTACTTC. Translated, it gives CASSLSLAIGYEQYF.

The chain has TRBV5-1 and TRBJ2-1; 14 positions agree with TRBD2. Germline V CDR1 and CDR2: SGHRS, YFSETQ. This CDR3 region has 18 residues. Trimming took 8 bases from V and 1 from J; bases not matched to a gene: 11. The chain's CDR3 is CARAGLAGAGVSYNEQFF. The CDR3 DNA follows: TGCGCCAGAGCGGGACTAGCGGGAGCGGGTGTATCCTACAATGAGCAGTTCTTC.

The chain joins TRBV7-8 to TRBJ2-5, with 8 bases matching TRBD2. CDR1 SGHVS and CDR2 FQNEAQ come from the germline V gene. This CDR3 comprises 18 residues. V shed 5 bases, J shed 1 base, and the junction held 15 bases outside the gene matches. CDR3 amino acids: CASSPTPGGGRPQETQYF. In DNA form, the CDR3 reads TGTGCCAGCAGCCCCACCCCGGGGGGGGGTAGACCCCAAGAGACCCAGTACTTC.

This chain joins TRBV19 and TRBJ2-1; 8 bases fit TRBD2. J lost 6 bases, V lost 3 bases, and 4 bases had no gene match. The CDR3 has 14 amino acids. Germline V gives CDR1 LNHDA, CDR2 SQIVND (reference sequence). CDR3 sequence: CASSIKAGGNEQFF. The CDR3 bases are TGTGCCAGTAGTATCAAGGCGGGGGGCAATGAGCAGTTCTTC.

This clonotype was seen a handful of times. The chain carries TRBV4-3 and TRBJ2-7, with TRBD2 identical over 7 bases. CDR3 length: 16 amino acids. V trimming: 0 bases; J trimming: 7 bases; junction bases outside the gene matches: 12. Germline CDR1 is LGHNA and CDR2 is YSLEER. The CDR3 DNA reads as TGCGCCAGCAGCCAAGATGTCGGGGGGACCTTGGAAGAGCAGTACTTC. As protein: CASSQDVGGTLEEQYF.

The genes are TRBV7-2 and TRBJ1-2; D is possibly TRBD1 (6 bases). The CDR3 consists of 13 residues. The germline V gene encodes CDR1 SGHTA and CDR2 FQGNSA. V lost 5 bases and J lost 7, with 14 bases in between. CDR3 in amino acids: CASSPSRGLGYTF. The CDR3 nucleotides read TGTGCCAGCAGCCCCAGCCGGGGGCTTGGCTACACCTTC. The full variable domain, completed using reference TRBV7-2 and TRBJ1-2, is GAGVSQSPSNKVTEKGKDVELRCDPISGHTALYWYRQSLGQGLEFLIYFQGNSAPDKSGLPSDRFSAERTGGSVSTLTIQRTQQEDSAVYLCASSPSRGLGYTFGSGTRLTVV.

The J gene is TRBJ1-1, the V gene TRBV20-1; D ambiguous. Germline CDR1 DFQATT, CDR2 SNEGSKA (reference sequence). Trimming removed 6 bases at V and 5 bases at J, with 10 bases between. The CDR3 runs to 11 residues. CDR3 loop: CSAPERTEAFF. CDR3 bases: TGCAGTGCCCCGGAGAGGACTGAAGCTTTCTTT.

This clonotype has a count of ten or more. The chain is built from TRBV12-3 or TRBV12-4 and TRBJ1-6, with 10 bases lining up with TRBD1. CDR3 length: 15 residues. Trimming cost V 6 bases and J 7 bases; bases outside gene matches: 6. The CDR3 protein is CASRKTTGGNSPLHF. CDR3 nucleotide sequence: TGTGCCAGCAGAAAGACGACAGGGGGCAATTCACCCCTCCACTTT.

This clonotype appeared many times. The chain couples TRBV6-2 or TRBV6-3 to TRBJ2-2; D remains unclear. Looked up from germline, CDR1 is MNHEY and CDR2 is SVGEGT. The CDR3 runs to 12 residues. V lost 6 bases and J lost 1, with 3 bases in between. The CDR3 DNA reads TGTGCCAGCAGCCGGAACACCGGGGAGCTGTTTTTT. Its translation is CASSRNTGELFF.

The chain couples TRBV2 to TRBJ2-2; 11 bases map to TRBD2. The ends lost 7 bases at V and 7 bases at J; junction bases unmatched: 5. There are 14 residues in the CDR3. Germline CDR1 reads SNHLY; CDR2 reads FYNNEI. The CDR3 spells CASILAGEGGELFF. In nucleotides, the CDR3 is TGTGCCAGCATACTAGCGGGAGAAGGCGGGGAGCTGTTTTTT. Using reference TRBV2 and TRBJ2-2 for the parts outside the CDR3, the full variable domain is EPEVTQTPSHQVTQMGQEVILRCVPISNHLYFYWYRQILGQKVEFLVSFYNNEISEKSEIFDDQFSVERPDGSNFTLKIRSTKLEDSAMYFCASILAGEGGELFFGEGSRLTVL.

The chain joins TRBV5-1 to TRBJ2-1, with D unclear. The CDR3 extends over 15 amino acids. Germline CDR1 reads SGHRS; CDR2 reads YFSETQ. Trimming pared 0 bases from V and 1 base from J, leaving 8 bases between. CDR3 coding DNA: TGCGCCAGCAGCTTGGAGGCTCCTTCCTACAATGAGCAGTTCTTC. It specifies CASSLEAPSYNEQFF.

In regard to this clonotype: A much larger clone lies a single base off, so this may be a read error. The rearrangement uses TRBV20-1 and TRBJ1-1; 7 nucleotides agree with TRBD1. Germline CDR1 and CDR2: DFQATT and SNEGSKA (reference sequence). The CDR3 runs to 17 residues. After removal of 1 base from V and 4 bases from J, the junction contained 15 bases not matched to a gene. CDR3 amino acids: CSARVGTERMVGTEAFF. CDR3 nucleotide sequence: TGCAGTGCTAGAGTTGGGACAGAGCGGATGGTGGGCACTGAAGCTTTCTTT.

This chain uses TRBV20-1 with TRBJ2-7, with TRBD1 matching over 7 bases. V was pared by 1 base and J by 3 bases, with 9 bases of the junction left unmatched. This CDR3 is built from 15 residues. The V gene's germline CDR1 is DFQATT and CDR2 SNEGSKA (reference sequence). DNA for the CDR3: TGCAGTGCTAGAGCCCTACAGGGGCCAAACTACGAGCAGTACTTC. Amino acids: CSARALQGPNYEQYF.

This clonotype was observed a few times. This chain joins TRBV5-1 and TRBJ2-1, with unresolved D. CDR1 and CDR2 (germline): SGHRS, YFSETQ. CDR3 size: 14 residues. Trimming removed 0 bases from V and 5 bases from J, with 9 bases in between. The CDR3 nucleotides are TGCGCCAGCAGCTTGGCCGGACCACACAATGAGCAGTTCTTC. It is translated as CASSLAGPHNEQFF. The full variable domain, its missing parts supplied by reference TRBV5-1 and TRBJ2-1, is KAGVTQTPRYLIKTRGQQVTLSCSPISGHRSVSWYQQTPGQGLQFLFEYFSETQRNKGNFPGRFSGRQFSNSRSEMNVSTLELGDSALYLCASSLAGPHNEQFFGPGTRLTVL.

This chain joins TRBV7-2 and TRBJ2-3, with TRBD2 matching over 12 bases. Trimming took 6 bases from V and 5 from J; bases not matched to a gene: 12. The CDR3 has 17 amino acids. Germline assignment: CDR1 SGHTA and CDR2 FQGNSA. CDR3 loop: CASSPSGGAIFGDTQYF. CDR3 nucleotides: TGTGCCAGCAGTCCTAGCGGGGGGGCGATTTTTGGAGATACGCAGTATTTT. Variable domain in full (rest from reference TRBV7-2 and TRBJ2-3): GAGVSQSPSNKVTEKGKDVELRCDPISGHTALYWYRQSLGQGLEFLIYFQGNSAPDKSGLPSDRFSAERTGGSVSTLTIQRTQQEDSAVYLCASSPSGGAIFGDTQYFGPGTRLTVL.

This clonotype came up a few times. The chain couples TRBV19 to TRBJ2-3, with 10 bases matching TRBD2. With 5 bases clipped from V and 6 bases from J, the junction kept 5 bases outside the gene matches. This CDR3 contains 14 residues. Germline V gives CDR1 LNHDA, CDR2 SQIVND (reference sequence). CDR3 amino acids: CASSVLAGADTQYF. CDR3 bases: TGTGCCAGTAGTGTTCTAGCGGGAGCCGATACGCAGTATTTT. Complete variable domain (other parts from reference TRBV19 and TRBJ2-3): DGGITQSPKYLFRKEGQNVTLSCEQNLNHDAMYWYRQDPGQGLRLIYYSQIVNDFQKGDIAEGYSVSREKKESFPLTVTSAQKNPTAFYLCASSVLAGADTQYFGPGTRLTVL.

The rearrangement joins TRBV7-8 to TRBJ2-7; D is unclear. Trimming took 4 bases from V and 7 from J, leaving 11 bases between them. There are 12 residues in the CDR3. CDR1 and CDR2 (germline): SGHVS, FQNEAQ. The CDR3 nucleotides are TGTGCCAGCAGCTCGGCGTTTTTAGAGCAGTACTTC. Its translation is CASSSAFLEQYF.

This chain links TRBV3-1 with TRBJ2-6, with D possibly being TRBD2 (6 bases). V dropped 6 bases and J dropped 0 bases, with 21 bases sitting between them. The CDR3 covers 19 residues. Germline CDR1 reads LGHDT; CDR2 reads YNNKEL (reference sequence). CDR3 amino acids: CASRSLGGILRSGANVLTF. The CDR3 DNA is TGTGCCAGCAGGAGCCTTGGGGGGATTCTACGCTCTGGGGCCAACGTCCTGACTTTC. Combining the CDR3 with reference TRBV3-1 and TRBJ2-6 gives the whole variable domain DTAVSQTPKYLVTQMGNDKSIKCEQNLGHDTMYWYKQDSKKFLKIMFSYNNKELIINETVPNRFSPKSPDKAHLNLHINSLELGDSAVYFCASRSLGGILRSGANVLTFGAGSRLTVL.

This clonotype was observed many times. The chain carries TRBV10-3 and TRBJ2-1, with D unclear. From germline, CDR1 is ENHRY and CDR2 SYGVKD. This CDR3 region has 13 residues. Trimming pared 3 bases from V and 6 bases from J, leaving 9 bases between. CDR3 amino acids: CAISDSSSNEQFF. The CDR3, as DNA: TGTGCCATCAGTGATTCCTCTAGCAATGAGCAGTTCTTC.

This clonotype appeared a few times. In DNA, the CDR3 is TGTGCCAGCAGCTTAATTGATGGCAGGAATGAGCAGTTCTTC. Protein product: CASSLIDGRNEQFF. The genes are TRBV7-3 and TRBJ2-1; D not certain. The CDR3 length is 14 residues. CDR1 is SGHTA and CDR2 is FQGTGA in the germline V gene. Trimming shortened V by 1 base and J by 7 bases, and 11 bases separated the two germline ends.

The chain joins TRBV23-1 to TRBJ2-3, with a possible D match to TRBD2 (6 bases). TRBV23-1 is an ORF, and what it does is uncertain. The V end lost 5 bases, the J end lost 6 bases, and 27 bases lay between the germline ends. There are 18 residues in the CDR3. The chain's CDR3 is CASSKSQGGGSGGDTQYF. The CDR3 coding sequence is TGCGCCAGCAGTAAAAGTCAGGGCGGCGGATCTGGAGGGGATACGCAGTATTTT.

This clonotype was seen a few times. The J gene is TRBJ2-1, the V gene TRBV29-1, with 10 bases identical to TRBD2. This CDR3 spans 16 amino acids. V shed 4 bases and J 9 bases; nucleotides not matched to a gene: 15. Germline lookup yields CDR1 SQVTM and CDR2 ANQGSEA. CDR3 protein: CSVAEAGGPSFGEQFF. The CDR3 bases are TGCAGCGTTGCGGAAGCGGGAGGGCCCTCGTTTGGTGAGCAGTTCTTC.

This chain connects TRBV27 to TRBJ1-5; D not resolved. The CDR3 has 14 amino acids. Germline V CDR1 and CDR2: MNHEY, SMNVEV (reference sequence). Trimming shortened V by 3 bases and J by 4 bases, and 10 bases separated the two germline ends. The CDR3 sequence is CASSFGVGNQPQHF. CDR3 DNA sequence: TGTGCCAGCAGTTTTGGGGTGGGAAATCAGCCCCAGCATTTT.

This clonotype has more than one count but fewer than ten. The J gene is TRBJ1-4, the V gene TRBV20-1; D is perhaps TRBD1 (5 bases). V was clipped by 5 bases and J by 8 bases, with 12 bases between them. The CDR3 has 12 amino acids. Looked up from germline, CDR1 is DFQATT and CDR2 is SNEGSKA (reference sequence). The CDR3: CSAFTRTEKLFF. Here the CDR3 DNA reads TGCAGTGCTTTTACCCGGACAGAAAAACTGTTTTTT.

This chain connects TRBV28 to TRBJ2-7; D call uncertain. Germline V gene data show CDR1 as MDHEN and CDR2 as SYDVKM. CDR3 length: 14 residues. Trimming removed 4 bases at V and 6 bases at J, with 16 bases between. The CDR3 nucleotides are TGTGCCAGCAGTTCCGCCGGTCTAGGTGGCGAGCAGTACTTC. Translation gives CASSSAGLGGEQYF.